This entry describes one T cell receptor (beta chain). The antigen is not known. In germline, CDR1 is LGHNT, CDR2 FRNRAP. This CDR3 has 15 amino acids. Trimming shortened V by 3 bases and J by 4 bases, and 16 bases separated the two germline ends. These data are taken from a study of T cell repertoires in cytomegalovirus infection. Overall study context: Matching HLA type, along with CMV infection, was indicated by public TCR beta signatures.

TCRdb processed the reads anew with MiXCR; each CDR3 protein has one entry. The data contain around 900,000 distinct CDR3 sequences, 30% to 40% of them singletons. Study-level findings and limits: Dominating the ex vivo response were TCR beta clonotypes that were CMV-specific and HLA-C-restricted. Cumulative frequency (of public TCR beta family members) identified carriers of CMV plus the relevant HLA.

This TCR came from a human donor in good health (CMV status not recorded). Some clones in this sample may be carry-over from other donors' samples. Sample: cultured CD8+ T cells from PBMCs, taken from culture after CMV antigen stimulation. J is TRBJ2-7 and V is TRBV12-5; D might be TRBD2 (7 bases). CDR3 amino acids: CASGFIGGGEYEQYF. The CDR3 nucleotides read TGTGCTAGTGGTTTTATTGGGGGGGGCGAGTACGAGCAGTACTTC.